Below, 6 T cell receptor beta chains from the same sample are listed, as sequenced in a study of blood T cells in healthy people across ages. The second PCR ran roughly 6 to 11 cycles with a sample-barcoded 5' primer and J-beta primers. One entry per CDR3 protein results from TCRdb running MiXCR on the 5' RACE reads. The sample lists hundreds of thousands of distinct CDR3 sequences, 40% to 45% occurring once. Sequencing was carried out using blood. The source is a man older than 75 in good health.

Many counts were recorded for this clonotype. The V gene is TRBV6-6, the J gene TRBJ2-7, with 7 nucleotides matching TRBD1. J was trimmed by 5 bases and V by 6 bases; bases with no gene match: 7. The germline V gene encodes CDR1 MNHNY and CDR2 SVGAGI (reference sequence). This CDR3 has 13 residues. The CDR3 protein is CASRDRVNDEQYF. The CDR3 DNA is TGTGCCAGCAGAGACAGGGTTAACGACGAGCAGTACTTC.

The rearrangement uses TRBV5-6 and TRBJ1-3; TRBD1 might be the D (6 bases). The CDR3 extends over 17 amino acids. V was clipped by 2 bases and J by 0 bases, with 15 bases between them. Germline V CDR1 and CDR2: SGHDT, YYEEEE. CDR3 sequence (DNA): TGTGCCAGCAGCTTTTTGGGGGCCAGGCACTCTGGAAACACCATATATTTT. Residues: CASSFLGARHSGNTIYF.

The chain uses TRBV29-1 and TRBJ1-1; D not certain. The CDR3 sequence is 13 residues long. V gave up 4 bases and J gave up 2 bases, with 11 bases separating them. Germline V gives CDR1 SQVTM, CDR2 ANQGSEA. CDR3 amino acids: CSVGGRTNTEAFF. CDR3 nucleotides: TGCAGCGTTGGTGGCAGGACTAACACTGAAGCTTTCTTT.

The chain has TRBV12-3 or TRBV12-4 and TRBJ2-1; D tentatively reads TRBD1 or TRBD2 (6 bases each). The CDR3 length is 13 residues. The germline V and J ends were trimmed by 6 bases and 7 bases, with 13 bases remaining between them. The CDR3 DNA follows: TGTGCCAGCAGCCAGGGGAGGATTAATGAGCAGTTCTTC. Protein product: CASSQGRINEQFF.

This clonotype was picked up a small number of times. The V and J genes are TRBV4-1 and TRBJ2-5; 8 bases fit TRBD2. The germline V gene encodes CDR1 MGHRA and CDR2 YSYEKL. CDR3 size: 18 residues. J was trimmed by 2 bases and V by 0 bases; bases with no gene match: 11. CDR3 residues: CASSQDLSRGGLQETQYF. The CDR3 DNA sequence: TGCGCCAGCAGCCAAGATCTTTCCCGGGGGGGGTTACAAGAGACCCAGTACTTC.

This clonotype has ten or more counts. The genes are TRBV7-2 and TRBJ2-7; D gene uncertain. The germline gives CDR1 SGHTA, CDR2 FQGNSA. Trimming cost V 3 bases and J 5 bases, with 5 bases left between them. This CDR3 has 11 residues. CDR3 in DNA: TGTGCCAGCAGCTTTCACGACGAGCAGTACTTC. Translated: CASSFHDEQYF.